This T cell receptor beta chain derives from a study of blood T cell repertoires in COVID-19. Study details: The United States, Italy and Spain supplied acute and convalescent COVID-19 samples. Sources were T cells, B-cell-depleted T cells, or PBMCs; the material itself was cDNA or gDNA.

Living in about 25 US areas, the participants were between 18 and 89 years of age. Exposed participants encountered a COVID-19 case during the 2 weeks preceding study entry. V dropped 5 bases and J dropped 2 bases, with 7 bases sitting between them. Germline V gives CDR1 WNHNN, CDR2 SYGVQD (reference sequence). This CDR3 contains 13 residues. Produced via immunoSEQ multiplex PCR; TCRdb's table is partial and in-frame only. The sample carries 210,000 or so clones, 75% to 90% recorded once. The specimen was PBMCs or T cells enriched from blood (not recorded which). This rearrangement joins TRBV10-1 to TRBJ1-3; D uncertain. The receptor comes from a woman aged 25 to 39 who had been exposed to COVID-19. CDR3: CASSPDTGNTIYF. CDR3 nucleotides: TGCGCCAGCAGTCCAGACACTGGAAACACCATATATTTT.